The clone carrying this T cell receptor (beta chain) came up many times. The sample comes from a study of patients and donors after allogeneic stem cell transplantation. TCRdb re-analysed the RT-PCR reads in MiXCR, keeping a single row per CDR3 protein. The sample has 200,000 to 250,000 distinct CDR3 sequences, over 12% seen once; the top ten hold 11%. The specimen sequenced was blood, either unsorted or a sorted T cell fraction (not recorded which). The source is a human donor who was either an allogeneic HSCT recipient or a stem cell or donor lymphocyte infusion donor (not recorded which). It is not recorded whose cells these are; they may come from a transplant donor.

The CDR3 DNA is TGTGCCAGCAGCTTAGAGGGCTTAACGGACAATGAGCAGTTCTTC. Its translation is CASSLEGLTDNEQFF. This rearrangement joins TRBV5-6 to TRBJ2-1; a weak D match, TRBD2 (5 bases). With 2 bases removed from V and 5 bases from J, the gap between germline ends came to 14 bases. This CDR3 is built from 15 residues. CDR1 is SGHDT and CDR2 is YYEEEE in the germline V gene. Combining the CDR3 with reference TRBV5-6 and TRBJ2-1 gives the whole variable domain DAGVTQSPTHLIKTRGQQVTLRCSPKSGHDTVSWYQQALGQGPQFIFQYYEEEERQRGNFPDRFSGHQFPNYSSELNVNALLLGDSALYLCASSLEGLTDNEQFFGPGTRLTVL.